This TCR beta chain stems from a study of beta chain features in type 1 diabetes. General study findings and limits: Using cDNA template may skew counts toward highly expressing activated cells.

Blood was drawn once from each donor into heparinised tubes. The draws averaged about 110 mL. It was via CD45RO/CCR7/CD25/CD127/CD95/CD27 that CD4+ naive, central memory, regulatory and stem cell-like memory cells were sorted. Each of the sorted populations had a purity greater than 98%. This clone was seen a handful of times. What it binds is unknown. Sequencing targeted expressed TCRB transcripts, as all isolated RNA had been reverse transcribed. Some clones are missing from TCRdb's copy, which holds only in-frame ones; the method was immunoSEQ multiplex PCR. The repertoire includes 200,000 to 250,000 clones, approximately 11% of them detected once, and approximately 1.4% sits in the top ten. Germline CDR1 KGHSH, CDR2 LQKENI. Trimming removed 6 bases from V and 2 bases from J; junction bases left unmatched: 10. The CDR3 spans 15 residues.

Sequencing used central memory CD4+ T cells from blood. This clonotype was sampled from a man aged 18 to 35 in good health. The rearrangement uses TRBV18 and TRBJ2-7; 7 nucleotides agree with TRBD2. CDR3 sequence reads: CASSLVAGPTYEQYF. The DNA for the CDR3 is TGTGCCAGCTCGCTAGTAGCGGGTCCCACCTACGAGCAGTACTTC.